The 2 T cell receptor beta chains listed next were all sequenced from one sample in a study of T cells in women clearing cervical HPV infection. Method: immunoSEQ multiplex PCR; TCRdb's copy keeps in-frame clones and lacks some. The table lists under 50,000 clones. Sequencing was performed on blood buffy coat. The receptors stem from a woman aged 18 to 75 with a cervical HPV16 infection that either progressed to CIN3+ or cleared (not recorded which).

Of note for this clone: The read is 3 residues too short to cover the CDR3 end, so that end is filled in from the germline J gene. This chain uses TRBV13 with TRBJ2-5; 9 bases match TRBD2. Germline V lookup: CDR1 PRHDT, CDR2 FYEKMQ (reference sequence). V lost 5 bases, J lost 2 bases, and 6 bases stayed unmatched. The CDR3 contains 15 residues. The sequenced CDR3 bases are TGTGCCAGCAGCGCGGGACTAGCCTTTCAAGAGACC. Translation: CASSAGLAFQET. In full, the CDR3 is CASSAGLAFQETQYF.

This chain's CDR3 is CASRLNTLDGQYF. CDR3 bases read: TGTGCCAGCAGACTAAATACCCTAGATGGT. The gene calls are TRBV2 and TRBJ2-4; D remains ambiguous. The read falls 3 residues short of the CDR3 end, and the missing part is taken from the germline J gene. Germline CDR1 and CDR2: SNHLY and FYNNEI. This CDR3 has 13 residues.